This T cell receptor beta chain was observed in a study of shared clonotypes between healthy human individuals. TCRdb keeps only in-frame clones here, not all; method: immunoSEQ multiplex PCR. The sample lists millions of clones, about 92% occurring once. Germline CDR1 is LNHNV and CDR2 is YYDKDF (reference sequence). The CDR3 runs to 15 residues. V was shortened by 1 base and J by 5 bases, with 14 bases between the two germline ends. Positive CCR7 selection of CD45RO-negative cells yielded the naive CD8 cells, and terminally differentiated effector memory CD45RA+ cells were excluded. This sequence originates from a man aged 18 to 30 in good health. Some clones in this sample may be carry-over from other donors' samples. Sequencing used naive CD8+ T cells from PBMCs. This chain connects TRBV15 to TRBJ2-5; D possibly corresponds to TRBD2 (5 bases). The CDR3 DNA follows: TGTGCCACCAGCAGAGGCAGTGAGGGAAGGGAGACCCAGTACTTC. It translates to CATSRGSEGRETQYF.